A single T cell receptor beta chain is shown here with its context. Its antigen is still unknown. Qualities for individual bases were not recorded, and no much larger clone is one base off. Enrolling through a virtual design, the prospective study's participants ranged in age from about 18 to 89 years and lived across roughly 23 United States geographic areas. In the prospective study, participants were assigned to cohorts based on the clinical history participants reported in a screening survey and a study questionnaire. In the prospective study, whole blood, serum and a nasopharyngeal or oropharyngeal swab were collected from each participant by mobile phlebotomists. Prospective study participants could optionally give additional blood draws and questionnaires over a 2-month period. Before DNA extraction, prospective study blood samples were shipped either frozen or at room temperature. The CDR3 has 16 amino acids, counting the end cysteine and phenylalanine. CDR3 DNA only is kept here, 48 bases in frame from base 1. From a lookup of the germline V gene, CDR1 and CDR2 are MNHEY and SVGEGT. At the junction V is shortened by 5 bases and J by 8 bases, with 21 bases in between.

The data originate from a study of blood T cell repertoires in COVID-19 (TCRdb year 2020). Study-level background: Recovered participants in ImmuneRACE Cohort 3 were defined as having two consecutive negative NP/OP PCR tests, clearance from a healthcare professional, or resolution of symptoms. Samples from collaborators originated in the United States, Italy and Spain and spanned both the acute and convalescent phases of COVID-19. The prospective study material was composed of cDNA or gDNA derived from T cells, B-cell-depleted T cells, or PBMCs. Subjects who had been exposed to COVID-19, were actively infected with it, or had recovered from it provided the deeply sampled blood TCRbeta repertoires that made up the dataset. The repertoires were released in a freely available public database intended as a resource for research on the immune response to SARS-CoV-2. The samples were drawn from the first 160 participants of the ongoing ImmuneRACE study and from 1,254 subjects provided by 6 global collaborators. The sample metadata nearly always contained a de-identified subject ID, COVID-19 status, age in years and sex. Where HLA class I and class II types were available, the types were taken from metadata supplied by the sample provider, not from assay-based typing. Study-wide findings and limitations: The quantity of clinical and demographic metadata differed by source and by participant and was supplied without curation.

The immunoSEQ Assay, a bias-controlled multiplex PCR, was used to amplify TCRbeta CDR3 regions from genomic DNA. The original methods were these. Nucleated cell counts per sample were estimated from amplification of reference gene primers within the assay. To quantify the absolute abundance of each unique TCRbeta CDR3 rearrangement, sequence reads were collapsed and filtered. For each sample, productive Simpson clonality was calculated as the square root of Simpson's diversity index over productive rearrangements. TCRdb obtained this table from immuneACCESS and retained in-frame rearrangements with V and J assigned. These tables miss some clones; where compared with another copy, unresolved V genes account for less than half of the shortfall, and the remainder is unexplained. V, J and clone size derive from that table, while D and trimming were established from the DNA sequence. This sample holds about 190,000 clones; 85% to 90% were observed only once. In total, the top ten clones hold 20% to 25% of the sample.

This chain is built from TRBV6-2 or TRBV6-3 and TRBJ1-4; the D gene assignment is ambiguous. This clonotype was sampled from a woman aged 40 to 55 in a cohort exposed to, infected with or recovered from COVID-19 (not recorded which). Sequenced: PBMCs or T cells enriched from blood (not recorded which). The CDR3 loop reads CASSQIGLYPAEKLFF. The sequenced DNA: TGTGCCAGCAGTCAAATCGGTCTTTACCCCGCGGAAAAACTGTTTTTT.